This T cell receptor beta chain was retrieved from a study of pediatric ulcerative colitis. Points from the study as a whole: Compared with controls, ulcerative colitis showed greater blood-rectum clone sharing.

Germline-derived CDR1 and CDR2 are MNHEY and SVGAGI. V lost 5 bases and J 12 bases, leaving 16 bases between the germline ends. This CDR3 spans 13 amino acids. Some clones are missing from TCRdb's copy, which holds only in-frame ones; the method was immunoSEQ multiplex PCR. The sample includes 50,000 to 65,000 clones, around 85% of them seen just once. The sample holds one count of this clone. Its antigen is as yet unknown. This rearrangement joins TRBV6-5 to TRBJ1-4; D is perhaps TRBD1 (6 bases). The clonotype was recovered from a boy younger than 18 with severe ulcerative colitis. The sequencing input was blood. CDR3: CASSKQGLAELFF. In DNA form, the CDR3 reads TGTGCCAGCAGTAAACAGGGATTAGCGGAACTGTTTTTT.